Here is one TCR beta chain with its context. Antigen unknown. These data come from a study of cytomegalovirus exposure and HLA in healthy donors. Findings and caveats of the study: First-cohort TCR clusters were later found to tend to co-occur in the roughly 120 validation repertoires. According to the study, 160 or so TCR beta chains were cytomegalovirus-associated.

Here immunoSEQ multiplex PCR was the method, and the copy in TCRdb shows in-frame clones only, minus some. The sample lists 150,000 to 200,000 clones; more than 65% were seen once. Trimming removed 4 bases at V and 4 bases at J, with 17 bases between. The CDR3 sequence is 16 residues long. CDR1 and CDR2 from the germline V gene are SGHDN and FVKESK. The donors formed part of the roughly 110-subject validation cohort, distinct from the roughly 660-subject first cohort. The chain recombines TRBV14 with TRBJ2-1, with D tentatively TRBD1 (6 bases). This TCR was recovered from a woman in her late teens or twenties in good health and CMV-seropositive. Sequenced material: PBMCs. The CDR3 is CASSPDPGHTYNEQFF. CDR3 DNA sequence: TGTGCCAGCAGCCCCGATCCGGGACATACATACAATGAGCAGTTCTTC. Full variable domain (rest looked up from reference TRBV14 and TRBJ2-1): EAGVTQFPSHSVIEKGQTVTLRCDPISGHDNLYWYRRVMGKEIKFLLHFVKESKQDESGMPNNRFLAERTGGTYSTLKVQPAELEDSGVYFCASSPDPGHTYNEQFFGPGTRLTVL.